The 24 T cell receptor beta chains reported below all come from one sample, sequenced in a study of response to subunit inactivated influenza vaccine. TCRdb fed the RT-PCR reads into MiXCR, producing one record per CDR3 protein. Found here are roughly 790,000 distinct CDR3 sequences, around 20% of them singletons; the top ten hold 9.5% to 13%. The sample consisted of PBMCs from blood, taken roughly 5 days after vaccination. The receptors were sampled from a man between 50 and 59 years old who received an inactivated influenza vaccine.

The chain has TRBV18 and TRBJ2-1; 7 nucleotides line up with TRBD1. The V gene's germline CDR1 is KGHSH and CDR2 LQKENI. V was clipped by 5 bases and J by 10 bases; unmatched bases: 8. This CDR3 contains 13 residues. CDR3 protein: CASSARQGNEQFF. The CDR3 coding sequence is TGTGCCAGCTCAGCAAGACAGGGTAACGAGCAGTTCTTC.

A few counts support this clonotype. The V call is TRBV20-1, the J call TRBJ2-3; D ambiguous. There are 13 residues in the CDR3. The V gene lost 4 bases and the J gene lost 8 bases, with 16 bases spanning the gap. The germline V gene encodes CDR1 DFQATT and CDR2 SNEGSKA (reference sequence). CDR3 DNA sequence: TGCAGTGCTAATTTAGGAACCCCGGGTACGCAGTATTTT. Its translation is CSANLGTPGTQYF.

The DNA of the CDR3 is TGCGCCAGCAGCCACCCCGGGACTACTCGAAATGAGCAGTTCTTC. It codes for CASSHPGTTRNEQFF. The rearrangement uses TRBV4-1 and TRBJ2-1; 7 bases are a match to TRBD2. Germline loops: CDR1 MGHRA, CDR2 YSYEKL. V lost 3 bases and J lost 7; bases outside the gene matches: 9. CDR3 length: 15 amino acids.

The V call is TRBV7-8, the J call TRBJ2-7; D possibly corresponds to TRBD2 (7 bases). CDR3 length: 15 residues. V gave up 1 base and J gave up 3 bases, with 13 bases separating them. Per germline, CDR1 SGHVS and CDR2 FQNEAQ. The CDR3 nucleotides are TGTGCCAGCAGCTTAGTTGCGGGGGACATCTACGAGCAGTACTTC. It yields the protein CASSLVAGDIYEQYF.

V usage is TRBV6-5 and J usage is TRBJ2-2, with TRBD2 matching 16 bases. Germline trimming cut 2 bases from V and 6 bases from J; bases unmatched to any gene: 3. The CDR3 is 17 residues long. Germline-derived CDR1 and CDR2 are MNHEY and SVGAGI. The CDR3 loop is CASSYGTSGGAAGELFF. CDR3 in DNA: TGTGCCAGCAGTTACGGGACTAGCGGGGGGGCCGCCGGGGAGCTGTTTTTT.

This clonotype occurred a few times. The CDR3: CASSLEGPPGELFF. CDR3 sequence (DNA): TGTGCCAGCAGTTTGGAGGGGCCGCCCGGGGAGCTGTTTTTT. The chain joins TRBV12-3 or TRBV12-4 to TRBJ2-2; a weak D match, TRBD2 (6 bases). V was cut by 3 bases and J by 6 bases, with 11 bases left in between. This CDR3 contains 14 residues.

This clonotype was detected only a few times. This rearrangement joins TRBV4-2 to TRBJ2-5; D unresolved. Germline V gene sequence: CDR1 LGHNA, CDR2 YNFKEQ. This CDR3 is built from 14 residues. V lost 1 base and J lost 5, with 11 bases in between. This chain's CDR3 is CASSQGTLGETQYF. For the CDR3, the DNA is TGTGCCAGCAGCCAAGGGACCCTCGGGGAGACCCAGTACTTC.

The chain uses TRBV10-2 and TRBJ1-1; D gene ambiguous. The CDR3 has 15 amino acids. CDR1 is WSHSY, CDR2 SAAADI, per germline. The ends were cut back, 6 bases at V and 1 base at J, with 15 bases in the middle. CDR3 residues: CASREGFLGNTEAFF. The CDR3 DNA reads as TGCGCCAGCAGGGAGGGTTTCCTTGGGAACACTGAAGCTTTCTTT.

The chain combines TRBV9 with TRBJ2-3; D uncertain. This CDR3 has 14 residues. V dropped 4 bases and J dropped 1 base, with 10 bases sitting between them. The germline V gene has CDR1 SGDLS and CDR2 YYNGEE. The CDR3 bases are TGTGCCAGCAGCTTTGGGCGCCGCACAGATACGCAGTATTTT. It is translated as CASSFGRRTDTQYF.

This clonotype was picked up a small number of times. The genes are TRBV12-2 and TRBJ2-7; the table's D call, TRBD2, has no DNA check behind it. TRBV12-2 is flagged as a pseudogene. This CDR3 has 17 amino acids. This chain's CDR3 is CASRSGWRPGPAYEQYF. The CDR3 nucleotides are TGTGCAAGTCGCTCCGGATGGAGGCCAGGCCCTGCCTACGAGCAGTACTTC.

J is TRBJ2-2 and V is TRBV24-1; 12 nucleotides agree with TRBD2. The CDR3 loop spans 17 amino acids. The V gene end was trimmed by 4 bases and the J gene end by 5 bases; junction bases not matched to a gene: 7. Germline CDR1 reads KGHDR; CDR2 reads SFDVKD. The CDR3 spells CATSERTSGIMTGELFF. The CDR3 bases are TGTGCCACCAGTGAGAGGACTAGCGGGATTATGACCGGGGAGCTGTTTTTT.

In DNA form, the CDR3 reads TGTGCCAGCAGTCCGGACAGGGGCAAGACCCAGTACTTC. The encoded protein is CASSPDRGKTQYF. This chain connects TRBV6-1 to TRBJ2-5, with 9 nucleotides matching TRBD1. The ends lost 5 bases at V and 6 bases at J; junction bases unmatched: 4. Germline CDR1 reads MNHNS; CDR2 reads SASEGT. The CDR3 extends over 13 amino acids.

In this sample, this clonotype turned up many times. The rearrangement links TRBV5-1 to TRBJ2-1; D possibly corresponds to TRBD1 (6 bases). Germline CDR1 is SGHRS and CDR2 is YFSETQ. Trimming removed 4 bases from V and 5 bases from J, with 13 bases in between. CDR3 length equals 14 residues. Here the CDR3 reads CASSPGTPNNEQFF. CDR3 DNA sequence: TGCGCCAGCAGCCCCGGGACACCAAACAATGAGCAGTTCTTC. Variable domain in full (rest from reference TRBV5-1 and TRBJ2-1): KAGVTQTPRYLIKTRGQQVTLSCSPISGHRSVSWYQQTPGQGLQFLFEYFSETQRNKGNFPGRFSGRQFSNSRSEMNVSTLELGDSALYLCASSPGTPNNEQFFGPGTRLTVL.

The chain links TRBV6-2 or TRBV6-3 to TRBJ2-4, with 14 positions matching TRBD2. The CDR3 totals 16 residues. With V trimmed by 6 bases and J by 9 bases, 10 bases remained unmatched. Germline-derived CDR1 and CDR2 are MNHEY and SVGEGT. The chain's CDR3 is CASRDGTSGSLVIQYF. In DNA form, the CDR3 reads TGTGCCAGCAGAGACGGGACTAGCGGGAGTTTGGTCATTCAGTACTTC.

This clonotype was detected a few times. This rearrangement joins TRBV7-3 to TRBJ2-7; D call uncertain. The CDR3 totals 13 residues. The germline V and J ends were trimmed by 3 bases and 7 bases, with 13 bases remaining between them. CDR1 is SGHTA and CDR2 is FQGTGA in the germline V gene. The CDR3 DNA sequence: TGTGCCAGCAGCTTCGCAGGATCGGGTGAGCAGTACTTC. This encodes CASSFAGSGEQYF.

This clonotype turned up a few times. The rearrangement joins TRBV5-1 to TRBJ2-3; 10 bases match TRBD2. The CDR3 sequence is 18 residues long. Germline V gene lookup returns CDR1 SGHRS and CDR2 YFSETQ. V was clipped by 4 bases and J by 0 bases; unmatched bases: 11. The CDR3: CASSRGRLAGASTDTQYF. The CDR3 DNA reads TGCGCCAGCAGCCGGGGGAGGCTAGCGGGAGCTAGCACAGATACGCAGTATTTT.

The chain uses TRBV12-3 or TRBV12-4 and TRBJ1-5; no clear D. Trimming cost V 5 bases and J 2 bases, with 10 bases left between them. This CDR3 contains 14 residues. CDR3 residues: CASSTRSGNQPQHF. For the CDR3, the DNA is TGTGCCAGCAGTACCAGGTCGGGCAATCAGCCCCAGCATTTT.

The V gene is TRBV7-2, the J gene TRBJ1-1, with no clear D. Germline CDR1 and CDR2: SGHTA and FQGNSA. The ends were cut back, 5 bases at V and 1 base at J, with 17 bases in the middle. The CDR3 sequence is 16 residues long. This CDR3 is CASSHRPRPGNTEAFF. As DNA, the CDR3 is TGTGCCAGCAGCCATAGACCGAGACCGGGGAACACTGAAGCTTTCTTT.

This clonotype has a count of ten or more. The chain is built from TRBV25-1 and TRBJ2-5; 7 nucleotides line up with TRBD2. The V and J ends lost 4 bases and 5 bases, in that order; junction bases with no gene match: 7. CDR3 length: 14 residues. Germline loops: CDR1 MGHDK, CDR2 SYGVNS. Here the CDR3 DNA reads TGTGCCAGCAGTGCCGAAGCGGGGAGGGAGACCCAGTACTTC. Its translation: CASSAEAGRETQYF.

This rearrangement joins TRBV7-9 to TRBJ2-3; TRBD2 matches 8 bases. The V and J ends lost 3 bases and 4 bases, in that order; junction bases with no gene match: 6. CDR1 is SEHNR and CDR2 is FQNEAQ in the germline V gene (reference sequence). The CDR3 runs to 15 residues. Written as DNA, the CDR3 is TGTGCCAGCAGCTTCTACGGGGGGGCCCCAGATACGCAGTATTTT. It specifies CASSFYGGAPDTQYF.

V usage is TRBV6-5 and J usage is TRBJ1-5, with a possible D match to TRBD1 (5 bases). V was shortened by 0 bases and J by 6 bases, with 15 bases between the two germline ends. CDR1 is MNHEY and CDR2 is SVGAGI in the germline V gene. The CDR3 runs 16 residues. CDR3 DNA: TGTGCCAGCAGTTACTCATCCGCAGGGTCGGTTCAGCCCCAGCATTTT. This gives the protein CASSYSSAGSVQPQHF.

The rearrangement uses TRBV5-1 and TRBJ1-2; D uncertain. CDR3 length: 13 residues. V was pared by 0 bases and J by 8 bases, with 11 bases between. Germline loops: CDR1 SGHRS, CDR2 YFSETQ. CDR3 sequence reads: CASSLDGPRGYTF. The CDR3 DNA follows: TGCGCCAGCAGCTTGGACGGGCCGCGGGGCTACACCTTC. The variable domain in full, with the rest retrieved from reference TRBV5-1 and TRBJ1-2, is KAGVTQTPRYLIKTRGQQVTLSCSPISGHRSVSWYQQTPGQGLQFLFEYFSETQRNKGNFPGRFSGRQFSNSRSEMNVSTLELGDSALYLCASSLDGPRGYTFGSGTRLTVV.

The chain employs TRBV20-1 and TRBJ2-5, with D perhaps matching TRBD1 (5 bases). This CDR3 comprises 14 residues. Per germline, CDR1 DFQATT and CDR2 SNEGSKA (reference sequence). Trimming removed 6 bases from V and 2 bases from J, with 16 bases in between. Written as DNA, the CDR3 is TGCAGTGCGGCAAAGGACACCGCTCAAGAGACCCAGTACTTC. Translating gives CSAAKDTAQETQYF.

This clonotype was detected a few times. The chain combines TRBV3-1 with TRBJ1-2, with D maybe TRBD1 (6 bases). The CDR3 length is 13 residues. CDR1 LGHDT and CDR2 YNNKEL come from the germline V gene (reference sequence). The germline V and J ends were trimmed by 0 bases and 8 bases, with 10 bases remaining between them. DNA for the CDR3: TGTGCCAGCAGCCAAGAAGGGACAAGAGGCTACACCTTC. Protein sequence: CASSQEGTRGYTF.